The present T cell receptor (beta chain) was sequenced within a study of patients and donors after allogeneic stem cell transplantation. From the RT-PCR reads, TCRdb called clonotypes with MiXCR, one entry per CDR3 protein. This table has more than 25,000 distinct CDR3 sequences, roughly 7.3% appearing once. This clonotype appeared many times. The origin of this receptor is a human donor who was either an allogeneic HSCT recipient or a stem cell or donor lymphocyte infusion donor (not recorded which). It is not recorded whose cells these are; they may come from a transplant donor. The specimen was blood, either unsorted or a sorted T cell fraction (not recorded which).

The CDR3 reads CASTPRQEFMNTEAFF. Written as DNA, the CDR3 is TGTGCCAGCACCCCCCGACAGGAGTTTATGAACACTGAAGCTTTCTTT. The chain recombines TRBV27 with TRBJ1-1, with TRBD1 as a possible D gene (6 bases). The V and J ends lost 7 bases and 0 bases respectively, with 18 bases between them. The CDR3 runs 16 residues. CDR1 MNHEY and CDR2 SMNVEV come from the germline V gene (reference sequence).